These T cell receptor beta chains were read from a single sample in a study of beta chain features in type 1 diabetes. Produced via immunoSEQ multiplex PCR; TCRdb's table is partial and in-frame only. The sample has under 250,000 clones, roughly 13% seen once. Material for sequencing was naive CD4+ T cells from blood. The receptors shown here come from a man aged 25 to 45 with type 1 diabetes. The CDR3 runs from the conserved cysteine through the conserved F or W. A D gene is named only where the DNA matches it firmly. Size is stated for part of the rows, as once, few or many counts, or as a class when the clone is expanded.

clone_size: few
v_call: TRBV19
d_call: -
j_call: TRBJ2-2
cdr3_aa: CASRSRAGELFF
cdr3_nt: TGTGCCAGTAGGTCGAGGGCCGGGGAGCTGTTTTTT

clone_size: -
v_call: TRBV27
d_call: TRBD2
j_call: TRBJ2-7
cdr3_aa: CASSTLADSYEQYF
cdr3_nt: TGTGCCAGCAGTACACTAGCGGATTCCTACGAGCAGTACTTC

clone_size: -
v_call: TRBV5-1
d_call: -
j_call: TRBJ2-3
cdr3_aa: CASSSPPGRGGTDTQYF
cdr3_nt: TGCGCCAGCAGCAGCCCTCCGGGGAGAGGAGGCACAGATACGCAGTATTTT

clone_size: few
v_call: TRBV5-1
d_call: -
j_call: TRBJ2-2
cdr3_aa: CASSLSPHGGASSGELFF
cdr3_nt: TGCGCCAGCAGCTTGAGCCCCCATGGTGGGGCGTCTTCCGGGGAGCTGTTTTTT

clone_size: -
v_call: TRBV9
d_call: TRBD2
j_call: TRBJ2-3
cdr3_aa: CASSVEAGEIDTQYF
cdr3_nt: TGTGCCAGCAGCGTAGAGGCGGGGGAGATAGATACGCAGTATTTT

clone_size: -
v_call: TRBV2
d_call: -
j_call: TRBJ2-7
cdr3_aa: CASMFRGELDEQYF
cdr3_nt: TGTGCCAGCATGTTCAGGGGTGAATTGGACGAGCAGTACTTC

clone_size: once
v_call: TRBV9
d_call: TRBD1
j_call: TRBJ2-1
cdr3_aa: CASSVGAGGARAPGDNEQFF
cdr3_nt: TGTGCCAGCAGCGTAGGGGCAGGGGGCGCGAGGGCACCTGGGGACAATGAGCAGTTCTTC

clone_size: few
v_call: TRBV5-1
d_call: -
j_call: TRBJ2-1
cdr3_aa: CASSLDRAPNEQFF
cdr3_nt: TGCGCCAGCAGCTTGGACAGGGCGCCCAATGAGCAGTTCTTC

clone_size: -
v_call: TRBV7-2
d_call: TRBD1
j_call: TRBJ2-3
cdr3_aa: CASSLDRGLPDTQYF
cdr3_nt: TGTGCCAGCAGCTTAGACAGGGGGCTGCCAGATACGCAGTATTTT

clone_size: -
v_call: TRBV11-3
d_call: -
j_call: TRBJ1-1
cdr3_aa: CASSLMNTEAFF
cdr3_nt: TGTGCCAGCAGCCTAATGAACACTGAAGCTTTCTTT

clone_size: few
v_call: TRBV11-3
d_call: TRBD1
j_call: TRBJ1-1
cdr3_aa: CASSIQGAEAFF
cdr3_nt: TGTGCCAGCAGCATCCAGGGGGCGGAGGCTTTCTTT

clone_size: -
v_call: TRBV29-1
d_call: -
j_call: TRBJ1-1
cdr3_aa: CSARDNLNTEAFF
cdr3_nt: TGCAGCGCCCGGGACAACTTGAACACTGAAGCTTTCTTT

clone_size: -
v_call: TRBV29-1
d_call: TRBD1
j_call: TRBJ2-5
cdr3_aa: CSVGQGQETQYF
cdr3_nt: TGCAGCGTTGGACAGGGACAAGAGACCCAGTACTTC

clone_size: few
v_call: TRBV5-1
d_call: -
j_call: TRBJ2-1
cdr3_aa: CASSPLEISYNEQFF
cdr3_nt: TGCGCCAGCAGCCCACTAGAAATCTCCTACAATGAGCAGTTCTTC

clone_size: -
v_call: TRBV5-1
d_call: -
j_call: TRBJ2-5
cdr3_aa: CASSSRGATRETQYF
cdr3_nt: TGCGCCAGCAGCAGCCGGGGGGCGACTCGGGAGACCCAGTACTTC

clone_size: few
v_call: TRBV30
d_call: TRBD1
j_call: TRBJ1-1
cdr3_aa: CAWTLRDRVFF
cdr3_nt: TGTGCCTGGACTCTCCGGGACAGGGTTTTCTTT

clone_size: few
v_call: TRBV5-4
d_call: -
j_call: TRBJ2-7
cdr3_aa: CASSRTATTYEQYF
cdr3_nt: TGTGCCAGCAGCCGGACTGCGACCACCTACGAGCAGTACTTC

clone_size: -
v_call: TRBV11-2
d_call: -
j_call: TRBJ2-7
cdr3_aa: CASSLDYGGYEQYF
cdr3_nt: TGTGCCAGCAGCTTAGATTATGGAGGATACGAGCAGTACTTC

clone_size: few
v_call: TRBV7-2
d_call: -
j_call: TRBJ2-1
cdr3_aa: CASSHTGSSRRNEQFF
cdr3_nt: TGTGCCAGCAGCCATACCGGGTCGTCACGACGCAATGAGCAGTTCTTC

clone_size: few
v_call: TRBV5-6
d_call: TRBD1
j_call: TRBJ1-5
cdr3_aa: CASSRGQDYQPQHF
cdr3_nt: TGTGCCAGCAGCCGGGGACAGGACTATCAGCCCCAGCATTTT

clone_size: few
v_call: TRBV7-7
d_call: TRBD1
j_call: TRBJ1-1
cdr3_aa: CASSPWGLGQGASEAFF
cdr3_nt: TGTGCTAGCAGCCCGTGGGGTCTGGGACAGGGGGCATCTGAAGCTTTCTTT

clone_size: -
v_call: TRBV30
d_call: TRBD1
j_call: TRBJ1-6
cdr3_aa: CAWSGTGGESPLHF
cdr3_nt: TGTGCCTGGAGTGGGACAGGGGGCGAATCACCCCTCCACTTT

clone_size: -
v_call: TRBV6-6
d_call: TRBD1
j_call: TRBJ2-2
cdr3_aa: CASSPTGVAGELFF
cdr3_nt: TGTGCCAGCAGCCCCACAGGGGTGGCCGGGGAGCTGTTTTTT

clone_size: -
v_call: TRBV5-4
d_call: -
j_call: TRBJ2-1
cdr3_aa: CASRSGSTYNEQFF
cdr3_nt: TGTGCCAGCAGATCCGGGTCAACGTACAATGAGCAGTTCTTC

clone_size: -
v_call: TRBV11-1
d_call: -
j_call: TRBJ2-7
cdr3_aa: CASSDDRWAEQYF
cdr3_nt: TGTGCCAGCAGCGATGACAGGTGGGCAGAGCAGTACTTC

clone_size: few
v_call: TRBV30
d_call: TRBD1
j_call: TRBJ1-5
cdr3_aa: CAWSRLGTGDQPQHF
cdr3_nt: TGTGCCTGGAGCCGACTAGGGACAGGGGATCAGCCCCAGCATTTT

clone_size: -
v_call: TRBV7-2
d_call: -
j_call: TRBJ1-5
cdr3_aa: CASSPTGGTGQPQHF
cdr3_nt: TGTGCCAGCAGCCCGACGGGGGGGACCGGGCAGCCCCAGCATTTT

clone_size: few
v_call: TRBV7-9
d_call: -
j_call: TRBJ2-5
cdr3_aa: CASSTGETQYF
cdr3_nt: TGTGCCAGCAGCACAGGGGAGACCCAGTACTTC

clone_size: few
v_call: TRBV7-8
d_call: -
j_call: TRBJ1-2
cdr3_aa: CASSEQGSGYTF
cdr3_nt: TGTGCCAGCAGCGAACAGGGCTCTGGCTACACCTTC

clone_size: few
v_call: TRBV29-1
d_call: -
j_call: TRBJ2-1
cdr3_aa: CSVEVQDSFYNEQFF
cdr3_nt: TGCAGCGTTGAAGTACAGGATTCCTTCTACAATGAGCAGTTCTTC

clone_size: -
v_call: TRBV9
d_call: -
j_call: TRBJ1-6
cdr3_aa: CASSVDINSPLHF
cdr3_nt: TGTGCCAGCAGCGTAGATATTAATTCACCCCTCCACTTT

clone_size: -
v_call: TRBV9
d_call: -
j_call: TRBJ1-5
cdr3_aa: CASSALSGGQPQHF
cdr3_nt: TGTGCCAGCAGCGCATTGTCGGGAGGTCAGCCCCAGCATTTT

clone_size: -
v_call: TRBV28
d_call: -
j_call: TRBJ1-6
cdr3_aa: CASSLPLKGEPLHF
cdr3_nt: TGTGCCAGCAGTTTACCCCTGAAGGGGGAACCCCTCCACTTT

clone_size: few
v_call: TRBV7-9
d_call: TRBD2
j_call: TRBJ2-1
cdr3_aa: CASSSGTSGTYNEQFF
cdr3_nt: TGTGCCAGCAGCTCCGGGACTAGCGGAACCTACAATGAGCAGTTCTTC

clone_size: few
v_call: TRBV4-1
d_call: TRBD1
j_call: TRBJ2-7
cdr3_aa: CASSQGRGGTNYEQYF
cdr3_nt: TGCGCCAGCAGCCAAGGAAGAGGGGGCACCAATTACGAGCAGTACTTC

clone_size: few
v_call: TRBV6-5
d_call: TRBD1
j_call: TRBJ1-2
cdr3_aa: CASSFRDRVTF
cdr3_nt: TGTGCCAGCAGTTTCCGGGACAGGGTTACCTTC

clone_size: -
v_call: TRBV29-1
d_call: -
j_call: TRBJ2-4
cdr3_aa: CSAAGSGLQYF
cdr3_nt: TGCAGCGCAGCCGGTAGCGGCCTTCAGTACTTC

clone_size: -
v_call: TRBV18
d_call: -
j_call: TRBJ2-5
cdr3_aa: CASSPPDSETQYF
cdr3_nt: TGTGCCAGCTCACCACCGGACTCCGAGACCCAGTACTTC

clone_size: few
v_call: TRBV2
d_call: -
j_call: TRBJ2-1
cdr3_aa: CASSARWLSYNEQFF
cdr3_nt: TGTGCCAGCAGTGCGAGGTGGCTTTCCTACAATGAGCAGTTCTTC

clone_size: -
v_call: TRBV5-6
d_call: TRBD2
j_call: TRBJ2-5
cdr3_aa: CASSLDPSGIQETQYF
cdr3_nt: TGTGCCAGCAGCTTGGATCCTAGCGGTATCCAAGAGACCCAGTACTTC

clone_size: few
v_call: TRBV30
d_call: TRBD2
j_call: TRBJ2-7
cdr3_aa: CACGTSGSIYEQYF
cdr3_nt: TGTGCCTGCGGGACTAGCGGGAGTATCTACGAGCAGTACTTC

clone_size: few
v_call: TRBV19
d_call: -
j_call: TRBJ2-7
cdr3_aa: CASSIGQPYEQYF
cdr3_nt: TGTGCCAGTAGTATCGGACAGCCCTACGAGCAGTACTTC

clone_size: -
v_call: TRBV15
d_call: TRBD2
j_call: TRBJ2-1
cdr3_aa: CATSRGTSGSKFF
cdr3_nt: TGTGCCACCAGCAGAGGGACTAGCGGGAGCAAGTTCTTC

clone_size: -
v_call: TRBV5-4
d_call: -
j_call: TRBJ2-1
cdr3_aa: CASMGRSGNEQFF
cdr3_nt: TGTGCCAGCATGGGGCGGTCGGGCAATGAGCAGTTCTTC

clone_size: -
v_call: TRBV2
d_call: TRBD2
j_call: TRBJ2-1
cdr3_aa: CASSAGLGRGNEQFF
cdr3_nt: TGTGCCAGCAGCGCGGGACTAGGAAGGGGAAATGAGCAGTTCTTC

clone_size: -
v_call: TRBV6-6
d_call: -
j_call: TRBJ2-7
cdr3_aa: CASSFRDSESYEQYF
cdr3_nt: TGTGCCAGCAGTTTCCGGGACTCCGAATCCTACGAGCAGTACTTC

clone_size: -
v_call: TRBV6-1
d_call: -
j_call: TRBJ2-2
cdr3_aa: CASSGQVSNTGELFF
cdr3_nt: TGTGCCAGCAGTGGGCAGGTATCGAACACCGGGGAGCTGTTTTTT

clone_size: few
v_call: TRBV15
d_call: -
j_call: TRBJ1-3
cdr3_aa: CATSREVQGSSGNTIYF
cdr3_nt: TGTGCCACCAGCAGAGAAGTCCAGGGGAGCTCTGGAAACACCATATATTTT

clone_size: few
v_call: TRBV10-3
d_call: TRBD2
j_call: TRBJ2-3
cdr3_aa: CAISTSGTDTQYF
cdr3_nt: TGTGCCATCTCGACTAGCGGCACAGATACGCAGTATTTT

clone_size: -
v_call: TRBV7-8
d_call: -
j_call: TRBJ1-2
cdr3_aa: CASSFAGQANYGYTF
cdr3_nt: TGTGCCAGCAGCTTCGCCGGTCAAGCTAACTATGGCTACACCTTC

clone_size: once
v_call: TRBV12-5
d_call: -
j_call: TRBJ1-4
cdr3_aa: CASATGFWEKLFF
cdr3_nt: TGTGCTAGTGCGACGGGGTTTTGGGAAAAACTGTTTTTT